Below are 8 T cell receptor beta chains sequenced from a single sample in a study of blood T cell repertoires in COVID-19. Sequencing used immunoSEQ multiplex PCR; TCRdb keeps in-frame clones, though not all of them. The sample carries about 140,000 clones, about three quarters recorded once. The sequenced sample was peripheral blood. The source of these receptors is a man aged 45-65 years with acute or convalescent COVID-19.

The sample holds a few counts of this clone. The chain joins TRBV6-4 to TRBJ1-2; 7 bases are shared with TRBD1. The germline V gene encodes CDR1 MRHNA and CDR2 SNTAGT. Trimming at V came to 6 bases and at J to 3 bases, leaving 10 bases not matched to a gene. CDR3 length: 15 residues. Here the CDR3 reads CASSLSAGGYYGYTF. The CDR3 DNA follows: TGTGCCAGCAGCCTCTCGGCAGGGGGTTACTATGGCTACACCTTC.

V gene TRBV27 combines with J gene TRBJ2-1; 12 nucleotides line up with TRBD2. V shed 6 bases, J shed 5 bases, and the junction held 2 bases outside the gene matches. This CDR3 contains 14 residues. In germline, CDR1 is MNHEY, CDR2 SMNVEV (reference sequence). CDR3 DNA: TGTGCCAGCAGCCGACTAGCGGGGGACAATGAGCAGTTCTTC. Protein product: CASSRLAGDNEQFF.

This clone has only one observation. This chain uses TRBV30 with TRBJ1-2, with 8 bases identical to TRBD1. J gave up 6 bases and V 0 bases, and 3 bases lay outside the gene matches. Germline V gene data show CDR1 as GTSNPN and CDR2 as SVGIG (reference sequence). This CDR3 comprises 13 residues. CDR3 amino acids: CAWSVDRGHGYTF. The CDR3 DNA reads as TGTGCCTGGAGTGTCGACAGGGGCCATGGCTACACCTTC.

This clone was observed a single time. The rearrangement links TRBV6-4 to TRBJ1-6; unclear D gene. CDR1 and CDR2 from the germline V gene are MRHNA and SNTAGT. Trimming took 6 bases from V and 4 from J, leaving 7 bases between them. The CDR3 covers 13 residues. CDR3 bases: TGTGCCAGCAGGGAGTCTTATAATTCACCCCTCCACTTT. Amino acid sequence: CASRESYNSPLHF.

The chain joins TRBV7-3 to TRBJ1-6; the D gene is possibly TRBD1 (6 bases). This CDR3 has 15 residues. CDR1 is SGHTA, CDR2 FQGTGA, per germline. Between the trimmed V and J ends, which lost 4 bases and 1 base, there was a span of 8 bases. The CDR3, as DNA: TGTGCCAGCAGCTCCAGGGGTTCCTATAATTCACCCCTCCACTTT. Its protein is CASSSRGSYNSPLHF.

This clone was detected a few times. The chain joins TRBV18 to TRBJ1-2, with TRBD1 identical over 8 bases. V shed 0 bases, J shed 4 bases, and the junction held 7 bases outside the gene matches. Germline lookup yields CDR1 KGHSH and CDR2 LQKENI. The CDR3 is 16 residues long. The CDR3 loop reads CASSPPGSGGFYGYTF. The CDR3 DNA reads TGTGCCAGCTCACCACCGGGATCAGGGGGCTTCTATGGCTACACCTTC.

V gene TRBV10-1 combines with J gene TRBJ2-5; TRBD2 is a possible D gene (6 bases). In germline, CDR1 is WNHNN, CDR2 SYGVQD (reference sequence). V was cut by 8 bases and J by 4 bases, with 23 bases left in between. The CDR3 runs 16 residues. CDR3 amino acids: CASSRGNARAPETQYF. CDR3 DNA sequence: TGCGCCAGCTCACGGGGGAACGCAAGAGCCCCAGAGACCCAGTACTTC.

The rearrangement joins TRBV4-1 to TRBJ2-3; 9 bases match TRBD1. In germline, CDR1 is MGHRA, CDR2 YSYEKL. V shed 0 bases, J shed 6 bases, and the junction held 10 bases outside the gene matches. This CDR3 has 17 residues. Here the CDR3 DNA reads TGCGCCAGCAGCCAAGATGCTGGAACAGGGGGCGCGGATACGCAGTATTTT. It is translated as CASSQDAGTGGADTQYF.